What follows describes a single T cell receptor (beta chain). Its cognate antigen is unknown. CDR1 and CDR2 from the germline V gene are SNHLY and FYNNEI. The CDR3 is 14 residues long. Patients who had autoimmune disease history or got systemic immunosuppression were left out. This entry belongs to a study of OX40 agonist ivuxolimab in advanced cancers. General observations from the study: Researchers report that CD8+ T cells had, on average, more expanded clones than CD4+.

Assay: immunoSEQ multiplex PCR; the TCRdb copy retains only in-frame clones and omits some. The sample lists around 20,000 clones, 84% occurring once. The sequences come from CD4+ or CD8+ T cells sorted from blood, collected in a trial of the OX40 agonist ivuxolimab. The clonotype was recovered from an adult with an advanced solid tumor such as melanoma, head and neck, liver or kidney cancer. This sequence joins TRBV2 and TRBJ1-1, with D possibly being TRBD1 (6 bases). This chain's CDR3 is CAVMVEGGRAEAFF. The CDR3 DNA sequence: TGTGCTGTGATGGTGGAAGGGGGAAGGGCTGAAGCTTTCTTT.